The clone carrying this T cell receptor beta chain was seen ten or more times. As for time point: newly diagnosed GD, antithyroid drugs for less than 3 months. TCR sequences were obtained from RNA taken from PBMCs. The sample is drawn from a study of regulatory T cells in long-lasting Graves disease. Combining iRepertoire HTBI primers with Arm-PCR of CDR3 regions, the authors built TCR beta libraries. TCRdb independently ran MiXCR on the multiplex PCR reads; one entry per CDR3 protein. The sample has 450,000 to 600,000 distinct CDR3 sequences; about 13% are singletons. CDR3 length equals 17 residues. In germline, CDR1 is SGHAT, CDR2 FQNNGV. V was clipped by 5 bases and J by 7 bases; unmatched bases: 19. These data are also associated with another study on T cells in Graves' hyperthyroidism and ophthalmopathy. That source notes: The hyperthyroidism was newly diagnosed and had lasted under 2 months; the patients were aged 18 to 65.

Here the sequenced sample was peripheral blood mononuclear cells (PBMCs), taken at new diagnosis, from a patient treated with antithyroid drugs. This rearrangement joins TRBV11-2 to TRBJ1-1, with 7 bases identical to TRBD1. This receptor was obtained from a man younger than 40 with Graves disease. The CDR3 bases are TGTGCCAGCAGCCCGCCACCGGGACAGACACAATACCATGAAGCTTTCTTT. It yields the protein CASSPPPGQTQYHEAFF.